The 30 T cell receptor beta chains given below trace back to one sample, sequenced in a study of T cells in localized non-small cell lung cancer. Clones were sequenced by immunoSEQ multiplex PCR, and TCRdb holds only the in-frame ones, with some missing. The sample includes around 78,000 clones, approximately 80% of them seen just once. This specimen consisted of peripheral blood, obtained before any cancer treatment. Source of these receptors: a female donor over 55 with stage I lung adenocarcinoma.

This clone came up a few times. The rearrangement uses TRBV7-8 and TRBJ1-1; the match to TRBD1 covers 9 bases. This CDR3 is built from 12 residues. The V and J ends lost 5 bases and 8 bases, in that order; junction bases with no gene match: 3. CDR1 SGHVS and CDR2 FQNEAQ come from the germline V gene. The chain's CDR3 is CASSLGQGEAFF. The CDR3 coding sequence is TGTGCCAGCAGCCTTGGACAGGGGGAAGCTTTCTTT.

The rearrangement links TRBV7-2 to TRBJ1-1, with D perhaps matching TRBD1 (5 bases). The CDR3 spans 12 residues. CDR1 is SGHTA, CDR2 FQGNSA, per germline. The ends were cut back, 2 bases at V and 11 bases at J, with 12 bases in the middle. CDR3 region: CASSLTGGYAFF. Here the CDR3 DNA reads TGTGCCAGCAGCTTAACAGGAGGGTACGCTTTCTTT.

The J gene is TRBJ2-1, the V gene TRBV9; TRBD1 is a possible D gene (6 bases). Trimming stripped 4 bases from V and 4 bases from J, with 15 bases between. The CDR3 runs to 15 residues. CDR1 and CDR2 from the germline V gene are SGDLS and YYNGEE. CDR3 in amino acids: CASSTTGTHYNEQFF. The CDR3 nucleotides are TGTGCCAGCAGCACCACAGGGACCCATTACAATGAGCAGTTCTTC.

This clone was seen a few times. The chain is built from TRBV25-1 and TRBJ2-1, with 8 bases that match TRBD2. The germline V gene has CDR1 MGHDK and CDR2 SYGVNS. The CDR3 is 14 residues long. The V segment lost 8 bases and the J segment 5 bases; nucleotides outside the gene matches: 8. In DNA, the CDR3 is TGTGCCAGCCCTCCGGGACTAGGCCACAATGAGCAGTTCTTC. Amino acid sequence: CASPPGLGHNEQFF.

J is TRBJ1-5 and V is TRBV27; D remains ambiguous. Germline CDR1 and CDR2: MNHEY and SMNVEV (reference sequence). This CDR3 is built from 13 residues. Trimming removed 3 bases from V and 7 bases from J, with 10 bases in between. This CDR3 reads CASSLVVGQPQHF. CDR3 DNA: TGTGCCAGCAGTTTGGTGGTTGGCCAGCCCCAGCATTTT.

The chain carries TRBV19 and TRBJ2-3; D might be TRBD2 (6 bases). The V and J ends lost 10 bases and 4 bases respectively, with 9 bases between them. The CDR3 runs 11 residues. Germline V gene sequence: CDR1 LNHDA, CDR2 SQIVND (reference sequence). CDR3 region: CATGTSDTQYF. CDR3 nucleotide sequence: TGTGCCACCGGGACTTCAGATACGCAGTATTTT.

In its sample, this clone was seen once. The chain recombines TRBV9 with TRBJ2-6; tentatively, D is TRBD1 (6 bases). This CDR3 contains 16 residues. The germline V gene has CDR1 SGDLS and CDR2 YYNGEE. V was cut by 4 bases and J by 4 bases, with 15 bases left in between. CDR3 nucleotides: TGTGCCAGCAGCTCTGGTGGGGGCGTAGGGGCCAACGTCCTGACTTTC. As protein: CASSSGGGVGANVLTF.

This clone was counted once. The V and J genes are TRBV30 and TRBJ1-4; perhaps TRBD1 as D (5 bases). V lost 0 bases to trimming and J lost 6 bases, with 14 bases between them. The CDR3 contains 15 residues. CDR1 is GTSNPN, CDR2 SVGIG, per germline (reference sequence). CDR3: CAWSVVRAGDEKLFF. The CDR3 nucleotides are TGTGCCTGGAGTGTTGTGAGGGCGGGGGATGAAAAACTGTTTTTT.

The chain employs TRBV14 and TRBJ1-2; TRBD1 matches at 7 bases. J was trimmed by 3 bases and V by 1 base; bases with no gene match: 5. The germline gives CDR1 SGHDN, CDR2 FVKESK. This CDR3 comprises 15 residues. CDR3 DNA: TGTGCCAGCAGCCAAGGAGGGACAGCCTACTATGGCTACACCTTC. Translation gives CASSQGGTAYYGYTF.

This clone was seen a handful of times. CDR3 sequence: CSVEDRRGANVLTF. CDR3 coding DNA: TGCAGCGTTGAAGATCGGAGGGGGGCCAACGTCCTGACTTTC. V is TRBV29-1 and J is TRBJ2-6; TRBD2 might be the D (5 bases). Trimming removed 0 bases at V and 4 bases at J, with 7 bases between. Germline lookup yields CDR1 SQVTM and CDR2 ANQGSEA. The CDR3 has 14 amino acids.

In DNA form, the CDR3 reads TGCAGCGTTGGGCCCCATGCCAGGATCGGAGAGACCCAGTACTTC. Translated: CSVGPHARIGETQYF. The genes are TRBV29-1 and TRBJ2-5; no clear D gene. The CDR3 consists of 15 residues. Germline V gene sequence: CDR1 SQVTM, CDR2 ANQGSEA. V lost 4 bases and J 4 bases, leaving 19 bases between the germline ends.

This chain joins TRBV2 and TRBJ2-3; TRBD2 matches at 11 bases. V shed 3 bases, J shed 3 bases, and the junction held 8 bases outside the gene matches. Germline V gives CDR1 SNHLY, CDR2 FYNNEI. This CDR3 has 17 amino acids. The DNA for the CDR3 is TGTGCCAGCAGTGATTCTAGCGGGGGGACCGGGACAGATACGCAGTATTTT. It yields the protein CASSDSSGGTGTDTQYF.

The chain has TRBV2 and TRBJ1-1; 7 positions match TRBD1. J was trimmed by 4 bases and V by 8 bases; bases with no gene match: 7. Looked up from germline, CDR1 is SNHLY and CDR2 is FYNNEI. The CDR3 is 13 residues long. The CDR3 DNA reads as TGTGCCAGCCAAGACAGGGTGCGCACTGAAGCTTTCTTT. It codes for CASQDRVRTEAFF.

The chain carries TRBV6-5 and TRBJ2-1; 9 nucleotides line up with TRBD2. CDR1 and CDR2 (germline): MNHEY, SVGAGI. This CDR3 region has 15 residues. The junction had 12 bases not matched to a gene; V was cut back by 6 bases and J by 9 bases. Here the CDR3 reads CASRSLLAGTTEQFF. CDR3 coding DNA: TGTGCCAGCAGGTCCCTGCTAGCGGGGACGACTGAGCAGTTCTTC.

In its sample, this clone was seen a few times. The chain employs TRBV18 and TRBJ1-5, with D possibly being TRBD1 (6 bases). With 3 bases removed from V and 7 bases from J, the gap between germline ends came to 16 bases. CDR3 length equals 15 residues. Looked up from germline, CDR1 is KGHSH and CDR2 is LQKENI. The CDR3 nucleotides read TGTGCCAGCTCACCGGAGGGGGGGCGCGGGCAGCCCCAGCATTTT. It specifies CASSPEGGRGQPQHF. Combining the CDR3 with reference TRBV18 and TRBJ1-5 gives the whole variable domain NAGVMQNPRHLVRRRGQEARLRCSPMKGHSHVYWYRQLPEEGLKFMVYLQKENIIDESGMPKERFSAEFPKEGPSILRIQQVVRGDSAAYFCASSPEGGRGQPQHFGDGTRLSIL.

V usage is TRBV4-1 and J usage is TRBJ1-2, with unresolved D. V lost 0 bases and J lost 4, with 15 bases in between. Germline-derived CDR1 and CDR2 are MGHRA and YSYEKL. This CDR3 comprises 16 residues. CDR3 sequence reads: CASSQDLTEFSYGYTF. In DNA form, the CDR3 reads TGCGCCAGCAGCCAAGATTTAACAGAGTTCAGCTATGGCTACACCTTC.

This rearrangement joins TRBV28 to TRBJ1-4; TRBD1 might be the D (5 bases). Trimming left V 7 bases short and J 2 bases short, with 11 bases between. Germline CDR1 is MDHEN and CDR2 is SYDVKM. The CDR3 sequence is 14 residues long. CDR3 coding DNA: TGTGCCAGCACCGGGGGGATGACTAATGAAAAACTGTTTTTT. Its protein is CASTGGMTNEKLFF.

J is TRBJ2-7 and V is TRBV6-5; D gene ambiguous. Trimming stripped 0 bases from V and 6 bases from J, with 6 bases between. From germline, CDR1 is MNHEY and CDR2 SVGAGI. This CDR3 has 12 residues. Here the CDR3 reads CASSYSDGEQYF. The CDR3 bases are TGTGCCAGCAGTTACTCCGATGGCGAGCAGTACTTC.

This clone was detected once. This chain links TRBV28 with TRBJ2-1; 8 bases map to TRBD2. The CDR3 spans 16 residues. J lost 0 bases, V lost 6 bases, and 7 bases had no gene match. From germline, CDR1 is MDHEN and CDR2 SYDVKM. The CDR3 sequence is CASSTDGTSSYNEQFF. CDR3 bases: TGTGCCAGCAGCACGGACGGGACTAGCTCCTACAATGAGCAGTTCTTC.

This sequence joins TRBV30 and TRBJ2-3; D is uncertain. V lost 1 base, J lost 5 bases, and 10 bases lay in between. The CDR3 contains 13 residues. Per the germline V gene, CDR1 is GTSNPN and CDR2 is SVGIG (reference sequence). This chain's CDR3 is CAWSDDNKDTQYF. The CDR3 DNA reads as TGTGCCTGGAGTGATGACAATAAAGATACGCAGTATTTT.

The chain is built from TRBV28 and TRBJ2-1; 7 nucleotides align to TRBD2. With 3 bases clipped from V and 7 bases from J, the junction kept 9 bases outside the gene matches. CDR1 and CDR2 (germline): MDHEN, SYDVKM. The CDR3 runs to 15 residues. Here the CDR3 reads CASSFGGRAKNEQFF. CDR3 in DNA: TGTGCCAGCAGTTTTGGGGGGAGGGCCAAAAATGAGCAGTTCTTC.

The chain couples TRBV19 to TRBJ2-7; possibly TRBD1 or TRBD2 for D (5 bases each). The germline V and J ends were trimmed by 5 bases and 2 bases, with 13 bases remaining between them. The CDR3 covers 14 residues. Per germline, CDR1 LNHDA and CDR2 SQIVND (reference sequence). This CDR3 is CASSYGDGTYEQYF. As DNA, the CDR3 is TGTGCCAGTAGTTATGGGGACGGGACCTACGAGCAGTACTTC.

V is TRBV28 and J is TRBJ1-4; 12 nucleotides align to TRBD1. J gave up 8 bases and V 4 bases, and 14 bases lay outside the gene matches. Germline values: CDR1 MDHEN, CDR2 SYDVKM. The CDR3 consists of 18 residues. CDR3 in DNA: TGTGCCAGCAGTTCAAATCCCGGGACAGGGGGCGAAGGAGAAAAACTGTTTTTT. Its translation: CASSSNPGTGGEGEKLFF.

V is TRBV28 and J is TRBJ2-3; 11 bases are a match to TRBD2. Per the germline V gene, CDR1 is MDHEN and CDR2 is SYDVKM. J lost 6 bases, V lost 3 bases, and 5 bases had no gene match. The CDR3 runs 15 residues. The CDR3 region has the DNA TGTGCCAGCAGTTTCTCTACTAGCGGGAGCGATACGCAGTATTTT. Protein product: CASSFSTSGSDTQYF.

The J gene is TRBJ2-5, the V gene TRBV18, with D possibly matching TRBD2 (5 bases). Looked up from germline, CDR1 is KGHSH and CDR2 is LQKENI. The CDR3 has 14 residues. The V end lost 3 bases, the J end lost 0 bases, and 8 bases lay between the germline ends. CDR3 nucleotides: TGTGCCAGCTCACCCGGACTGAACCAAGAGACCCAGTACTTC. Translation: CASSPGLNQETQYF.

The chain links TRBV19 to TRBJ2-7, with D unresolved. CDR1 is LNHDA and CDR2 is SQIVND in the germline V gene (reference sequence). This CDR3 comprises 14 residues. V was trimmed by 6 bases and J by 1 base, leaving 13 bases between them. The DNA of the CDR3 is TGTGCCAGTAGAGTGACGCATCCATCCTACGAGCAGTACTTC. It translates to CASRVTHPSYEQYF. Full variable domain (rest looked up from reference TRBV19 and TRBJ2-7): DGGITQSPKYLFRKEGQNVTLSCEQNLNHDAMYWYRQDPGQGLRLIYYSQIVNDFQKGDIAEGYSVSREKKESFPLTVTSAQKNPTAFYLCASRVTHPSYEQYFGPGTRLTVT.

The gene calls are TRBV5-6 and TRBJ1-1; D unresolved. This CDR3 contains 12 residues. Looked up from germline, CDR1 is SGHDT and CDR2 is YYEEEE. Deletions cut 1 base from V and 10 bases from J, with 11 bases between. The CDR3 DNA is TGTGCCAGCAGCTTGTTGGGGAATGGAGCTTTCTTT. It is translated as CASSLLGNGAFF.

This chain links TRBV5-4 with TRBJ2-1; D is unresolved. The CDR3 contains 12 residues. Trimming removed 1 base at V and 6 bases at J, with 5 bases between. CDR1 is SGHNT, CDR2 YYREEE, per germline (reference sequence). CDR3 protein: CASSLISNEQFF. The DNA for the CDR3 is TGTGCCAGCAGCTTGATAAGCAATGAGCAGTTCTTC.

V is TRBV28 and J is TRBJ1-5; 7 bases match TRBD1. J lost 3 bases, V lost 4 bases, and 6 bases had no gene match. The CDR3 runs to 15 residues. Germline loops: CDR1 MDHEN, CDR2 SYDVKM. This CDR3 reads CASSSQGSYNQPQHF. For the CDR3, the DNA is TGTGCCAGCAGTTCACAGGGGTCATACAATCAGCCCCAGCATTTT.

V is TRBV30 and J is TRBJ2-5, with unresolved D. This CDR3 has 15 amino acids. V dropped 0 bases and J dropped 5 bases, with 16 bases sitting between them. Germline CDR1 and CDR2: GTSNPN and SVGIG (reference sequence). CDR3 sequence reads: CAWSVEYPPRETQYF. The CDR3 DNA sequence: TGTGCCTGGAGTGTAGAATACCCGCCGAGGGAGACCCAGTACTTC.